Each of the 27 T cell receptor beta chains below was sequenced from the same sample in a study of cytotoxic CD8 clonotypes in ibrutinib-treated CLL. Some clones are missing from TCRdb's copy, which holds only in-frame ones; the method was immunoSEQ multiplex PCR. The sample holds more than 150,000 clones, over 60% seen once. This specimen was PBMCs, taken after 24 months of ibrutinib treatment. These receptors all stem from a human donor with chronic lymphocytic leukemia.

The chain's CDR3 is CASSLTDQETQYF. The CDR3 coding sequence is TGTGCCAGCAGCTTAACGGACCAAGAGACCCAGTACTTC. The rearrangement joins TRBV5-6 to TRBJ2-5, with unresolved D. Trimming cost V 2 bases and J 0 bases, with 5 bases left between them. The CDR3 has 13 residues. The germline CDR1 and CDR2 sequences are SGHDT and YYEEEE. Using reference TRBV5-6 and TRBJ2-5 for the parts outside the CDR3, the full variable domain is DAGVTQSPTHLIKTRGQQVTLRCSPKSGHDTVSWYQQALGQGPQFIFQYYEEEERQRGNFPDRFSGHQFPNYSSELNVNALLLGDSALYLCASSLTDQETQYFGPGTRLLVL.

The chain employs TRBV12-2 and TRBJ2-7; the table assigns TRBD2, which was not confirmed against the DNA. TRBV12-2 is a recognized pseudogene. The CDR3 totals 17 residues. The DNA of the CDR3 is TGTGCAAGTCGCTTAGTGGCGACTAGCGGGAGTTTAGACGAGCAGTACTTC. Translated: CASRLVATSGSLDEQYF.

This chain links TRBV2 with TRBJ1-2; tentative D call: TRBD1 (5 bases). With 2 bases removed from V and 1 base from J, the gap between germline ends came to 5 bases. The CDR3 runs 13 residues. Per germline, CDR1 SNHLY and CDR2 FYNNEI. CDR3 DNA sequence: TGTGCCAGCAGTGAAAGGGGTAACTATGGCTACACCTTC. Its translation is CASSERGNYGYTF.

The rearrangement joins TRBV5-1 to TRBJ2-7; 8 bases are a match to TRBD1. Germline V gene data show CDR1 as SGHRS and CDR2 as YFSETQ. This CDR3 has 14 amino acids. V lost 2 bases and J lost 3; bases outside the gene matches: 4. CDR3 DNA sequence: TGCGCCAGCAGCTTCGGACAGGGCCACTACGAGCAGTACTTC. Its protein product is CASSFGQGHYEQYF.

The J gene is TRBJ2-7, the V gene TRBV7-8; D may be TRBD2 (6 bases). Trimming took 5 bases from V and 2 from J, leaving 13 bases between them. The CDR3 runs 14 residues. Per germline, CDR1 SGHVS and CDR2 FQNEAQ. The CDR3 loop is CASSQSGSAYEQYF. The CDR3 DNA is TGTGCCAGCAGCCAAAGCGGGTCCGCCTACGAGCAGTACTTC.

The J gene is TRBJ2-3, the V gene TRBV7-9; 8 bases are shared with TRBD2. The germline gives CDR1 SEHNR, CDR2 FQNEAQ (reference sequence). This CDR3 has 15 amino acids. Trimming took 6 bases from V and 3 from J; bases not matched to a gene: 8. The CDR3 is CASRTGGADTDTQYF. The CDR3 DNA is TGTGCCAGCAGAACCGGGGGGGCGGATACAGATACGCAGTATTTT.

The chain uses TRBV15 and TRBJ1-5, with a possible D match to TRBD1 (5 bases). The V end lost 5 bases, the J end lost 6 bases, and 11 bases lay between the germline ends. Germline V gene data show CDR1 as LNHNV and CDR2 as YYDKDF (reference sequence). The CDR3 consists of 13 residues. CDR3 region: CATSGGGSQPQHF. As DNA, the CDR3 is TGTGCCACCAGCGGGGGGGGTTCTCAGCCCCAGCATTTT. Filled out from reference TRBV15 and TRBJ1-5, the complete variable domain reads DAMVIQNPRYQVTQFGKPVTLSCSQTLNHNVMYWYQQKSSQAPKLLFHYYDKDFNNEADTPDNFQSRRPNTSFCFLDIRSPGLGDTAMYLCATSGGGSQPQHFGDGTRLSIL.

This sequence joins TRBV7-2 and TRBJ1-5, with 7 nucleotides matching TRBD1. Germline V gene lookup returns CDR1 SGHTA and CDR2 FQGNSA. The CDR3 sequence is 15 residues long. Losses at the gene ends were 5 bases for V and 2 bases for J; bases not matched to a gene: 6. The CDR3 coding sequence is TGTGCCAGCAGCAGGGGCGGACAGGGCAATCAGCCCCAGCATTTT. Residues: CASSRGGQGNQPQHF.

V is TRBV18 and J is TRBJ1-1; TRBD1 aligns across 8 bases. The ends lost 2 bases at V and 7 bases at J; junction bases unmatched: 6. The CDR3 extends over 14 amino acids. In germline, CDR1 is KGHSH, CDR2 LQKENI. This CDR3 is CASSPKQGVVEAFF. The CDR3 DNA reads TGTGCCAGCTCACCAAAACAGGGGGTTGTTGAAGCTTTCTTT.

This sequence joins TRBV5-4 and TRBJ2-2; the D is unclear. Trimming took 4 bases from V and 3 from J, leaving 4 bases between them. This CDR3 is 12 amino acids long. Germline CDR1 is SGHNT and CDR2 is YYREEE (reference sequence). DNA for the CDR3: TGTGCCAGCAGCAAGGACACCGGGGAGCTGTTTTTT. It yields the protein CASSKDTGELFF. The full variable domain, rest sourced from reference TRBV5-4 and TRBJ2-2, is ETGVTQSPTHLIKTRGQQVTLRCSSQSGHNTVSWYQQALGQGPQFIFQYYREEENGRGNFPPRFSGLQFPNYSSELNVNALELDDSALYLCASSKDTGELFFGEGSRLTVL.

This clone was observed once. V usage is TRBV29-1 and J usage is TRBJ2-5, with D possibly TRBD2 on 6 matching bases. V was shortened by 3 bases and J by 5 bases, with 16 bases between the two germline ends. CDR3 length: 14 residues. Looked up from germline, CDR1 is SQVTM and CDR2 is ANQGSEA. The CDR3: CSVDPWGTGETQYF. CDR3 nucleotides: TGCAGCGTTGACCCATGGGGGACTGGGGAGACCCAGTACTTC.

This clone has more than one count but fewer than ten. CDR3 coding DNA: TGTGCCAGCAGCTTAGAGAAGCGGGGAGGGGCTAACTATGGCTACACCTTC. Encoded protein: CASSLEKRGGANYGYTF. The chain links TRBV7-2 to TRBJ1-2; tentative D call: TRBD1 (5 bases). CDR1 and CDR2 from the germline V gene are SGHTA and FQGNSA. The CDR3 runs 17 residues. The germline V and J ends were trimmed by 1 base and 0 bases, with 15 bases remaining between them.

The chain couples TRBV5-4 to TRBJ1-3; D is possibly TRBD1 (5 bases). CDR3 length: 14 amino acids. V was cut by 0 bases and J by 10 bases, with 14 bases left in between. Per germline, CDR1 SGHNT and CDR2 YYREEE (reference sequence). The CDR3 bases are TGTGCCAGCAGCTTGGATTTCGACAGTCATACCATATATTTT. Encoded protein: CASSLDFDSHTIYF.

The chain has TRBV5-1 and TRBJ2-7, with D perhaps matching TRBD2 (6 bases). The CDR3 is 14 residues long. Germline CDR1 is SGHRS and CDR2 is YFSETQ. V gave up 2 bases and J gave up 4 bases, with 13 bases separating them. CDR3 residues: CASSFTGTGYEQYF. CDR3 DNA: TGCGCCAGCAGCTTTACCGGGACTGGGTACGAGCAGTACTTC. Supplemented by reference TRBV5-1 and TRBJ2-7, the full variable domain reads KAGVTQTPRYLIKTRGQQVTLSCSPISGHRSVSWYQQTPGQGLQFLFEYFSETQRNKGNFPGRFSGRQFSNSRSEMNVSTLELGDSALYLCASSFTGTGYEQYFGPGTRLTVT.

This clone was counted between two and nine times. For the CDR3, the DNA is TGTGCCAGCACCATCAAGTATTCGGGACCCTACAATGAGCAGTTCTTC. Residues: CASTIKYSGPYNEQFF. This sequence joins TRBV28 and TRBJ2-1; the D gene could be TRBD1 or TRBD2 (5 bases each). CDR3 length: 16 amino acids. V was trimmed by 7 bases and J by 2 bases, leaving 18 bases between them. CDR1 MDHEN and CDR2 SYDVKM come from the germline V gene.

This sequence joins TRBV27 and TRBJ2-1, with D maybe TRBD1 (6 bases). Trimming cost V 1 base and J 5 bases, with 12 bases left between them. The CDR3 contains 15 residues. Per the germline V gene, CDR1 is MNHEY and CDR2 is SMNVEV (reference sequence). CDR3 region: CASSLFEWGHNEQFF. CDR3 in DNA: TGTGCCAGCAGTTTATTCGAATGGGGGCACAATGAGCAGTTCTTC.

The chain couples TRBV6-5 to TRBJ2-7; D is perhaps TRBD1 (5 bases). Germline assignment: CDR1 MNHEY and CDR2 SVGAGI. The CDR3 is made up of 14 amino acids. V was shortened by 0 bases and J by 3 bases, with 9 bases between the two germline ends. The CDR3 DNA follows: TGTGCCAGCAGTTACTCGTACAGGAACTACGAGCAGTACTTC. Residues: CASSYSYRNYEQYF.

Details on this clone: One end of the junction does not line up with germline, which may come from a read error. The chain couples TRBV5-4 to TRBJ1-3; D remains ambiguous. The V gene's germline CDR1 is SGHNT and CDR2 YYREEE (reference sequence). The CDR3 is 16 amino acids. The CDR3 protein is CASSQEVAYSGNTIYF. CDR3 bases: TGCGCCAGCAGCCAAGAAGTGGCATACTCTGGAAACACCATATATTTT.

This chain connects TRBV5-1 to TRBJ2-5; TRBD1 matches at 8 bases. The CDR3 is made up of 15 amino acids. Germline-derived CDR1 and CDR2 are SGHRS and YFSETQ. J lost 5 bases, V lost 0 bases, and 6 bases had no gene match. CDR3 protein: CASSLADRGLETQYF. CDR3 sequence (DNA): TGCGCCAGCAGCTTGGCCGACAGGGGATTGGAGACCCAGTACTTC.

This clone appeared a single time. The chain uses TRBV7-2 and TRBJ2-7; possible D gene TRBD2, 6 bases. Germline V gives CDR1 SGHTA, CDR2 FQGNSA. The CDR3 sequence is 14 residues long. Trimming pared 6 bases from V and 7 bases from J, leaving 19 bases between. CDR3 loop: CASRYRPGVGEQYF. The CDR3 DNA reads TGTGCCAGCAGGTATCGCCCGGGAGTTGGGGAGCAGTACTTC. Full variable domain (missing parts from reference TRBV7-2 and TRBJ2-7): GAGVSQSPSNKVTEKGKDVELRCDPISGHTALYWYRQSLGQGLEFLIYFQGNSAPDKSGLPSDRFSAERTGGSVSTLTIQRTQQEDSAVYLCASRYRPGVGEQYFGPGTRLTVT.

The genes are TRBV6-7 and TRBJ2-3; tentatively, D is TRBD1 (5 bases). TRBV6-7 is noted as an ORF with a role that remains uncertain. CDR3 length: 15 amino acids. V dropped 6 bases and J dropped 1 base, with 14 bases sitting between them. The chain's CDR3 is CASSSRAFRTDTQYF. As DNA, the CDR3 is TGTGCCAGCAGCAGCAGGGCCTTTCGCACAGATACGCAGTATTTT.

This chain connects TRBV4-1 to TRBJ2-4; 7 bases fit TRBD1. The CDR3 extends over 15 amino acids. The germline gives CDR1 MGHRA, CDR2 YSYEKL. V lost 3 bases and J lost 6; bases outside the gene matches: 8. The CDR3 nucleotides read TGCGCCAGCAGCCATGTTGCTGACAGGGTAAACATTCAGTACTTC. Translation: CASSHVADRVNIQYF.

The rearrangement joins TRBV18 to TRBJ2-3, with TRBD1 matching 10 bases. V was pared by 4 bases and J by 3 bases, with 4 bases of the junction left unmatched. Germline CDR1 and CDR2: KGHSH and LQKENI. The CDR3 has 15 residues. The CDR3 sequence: CASSQRQGATDTQYF. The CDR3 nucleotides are TGTGCCAGCTCACAGCGACAGGGGGCGACAGATACGCAGTATTTT.

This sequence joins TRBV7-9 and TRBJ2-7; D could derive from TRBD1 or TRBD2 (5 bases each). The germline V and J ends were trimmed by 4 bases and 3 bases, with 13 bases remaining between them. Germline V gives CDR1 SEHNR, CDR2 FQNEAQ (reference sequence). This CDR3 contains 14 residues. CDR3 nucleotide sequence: TGTGCCAGCAGCTCGGGACGGTCTTTCTACGAGCAGTACTTC. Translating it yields CASSSGRSFYEQYF.

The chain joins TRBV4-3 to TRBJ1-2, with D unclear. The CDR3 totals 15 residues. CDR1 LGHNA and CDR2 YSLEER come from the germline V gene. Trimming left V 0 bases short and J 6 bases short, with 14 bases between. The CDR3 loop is CASSQEWTLRNGYTF. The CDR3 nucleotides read TGCGCCAGCAGCCAAGAATGGACCCTTCGGAATGGCTACACCTTC.

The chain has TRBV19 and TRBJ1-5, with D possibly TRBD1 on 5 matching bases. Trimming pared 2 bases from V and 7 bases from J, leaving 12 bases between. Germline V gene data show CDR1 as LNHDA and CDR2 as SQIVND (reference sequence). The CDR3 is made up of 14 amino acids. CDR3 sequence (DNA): TGTGCCAGTAGTATATCAGACAGAGACCAGCCCCAGCATTTT. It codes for CASSISDRDQPQHF.

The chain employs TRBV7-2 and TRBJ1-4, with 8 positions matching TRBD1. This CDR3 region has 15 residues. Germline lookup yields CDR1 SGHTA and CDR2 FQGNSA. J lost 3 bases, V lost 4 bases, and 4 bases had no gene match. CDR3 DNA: TGTGCCAGCAGCTCGACAGGGGCGGCTAATGAAAAACTGTTTTTT. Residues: CASSSTGAANEKLFF. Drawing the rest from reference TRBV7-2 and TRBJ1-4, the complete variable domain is GAGVSQSPSNKVTEKGKDVELRCDPISGHTALYWYRQSLGQGLEFLIYFQGNSAPDKSGLPSDRFSAERTGGSVSTLTIQRTQQEDSAVYLCASSSTGAANEKLFFGSGTQLSVL.